Listed below are T cell receptor beta chains from one sample, sequenced in a study of T cell responses to AZD1222 COVID-19 vaccine. Here immunoSEQ multiplex PCR was the method, and the copy in TCRdb shows in-frame clones only, minus some. The sample lists more than 95,000 clones, approximately 88% occurring once. The input for sequencing was peripheral blood, taken on day 0 of AZD1222 vaccination. The source is an adult in good health. CDR3s include the opening cysteine and the closing phenylalanine or tryptophan. The D gene is left open where the match is weak. Some rows mark clone size as missing; the rest say once, few, many or name a class of expanded clone.

D: NA
size: NA
J: TRBJ2-7
V: TRBV24-1
CDR3: CATSAPVGSGLYEQYF
DNA: TGTGCCACCAGTGCCCCGGTTGGTAGCGGACTCTACGAGCAGTACTTC

D: NA
size: NA
J: TRBJ2-7
V: TRBV28
CDR3: CASSSRGGGEAQYF
DNA: TGTGCCAGCAGTTCCCGAGGGGGGGGAGAAGCGCAGTACTTC

D: NA
size: few
J: TRBJ1-6
V: TRBV6-1
CDR3: CASSENQDNSPLHF
DNA: TGTGCCAGCAGTGAAAATCAGGATAATTCACCCCTCCACTTT

D: NA
size: NA
J: TRBJ2-7
V: TRBV11-2
CDR3: CASSYGLVQDEQYF
DNA: TGTGCCAGCAGCTACGGACTGGTGCAGGACGAGCAGTACTTC

D: NA
size: few
J: TRBJ1-2
V: TRBV7-2
CDR3: CASSLALRGGYTF
DNA: TGTGCCAGCAGCTTAGCGCTACGGGGGGGCTACACCTTC

D: TRBD1
size: NA
J: TRBJ2-3
V: TRBV7-2
CDR3: CASRRQGAASADTQYF
DNA: TGTGCCAGCAGGCGTCAGGGGGCGGCTTCGGCAGATACGCAGTATTTT

D: NA
size: NA
J: TRBJ2-1
V: TRBV11-2
CDR3: CASSLSLNNEQFF
DNA: TGTGCCAGCAGCTTATCACTTAACAATGAGCAGTTCTTC

D: TRBD1
size: NA
J: TRBJ1-1
V: TRBV30
CDR3: CATLTGAGTEAFF
DNA: TGTGCCACCCTGACAGGGGCGGGCACTGAAGCTTTCTTT

D: TRBD1
size: NA
J: TRBJ2-2
V: TRBV5-1
CDR3: CASSSYRDRGPGELFF
DNA: TGCGCCAGCAGCTCGTACCGGGACAGGGGACCCGGGGAGCTGTTTTTT

D: TRBD2
size: NA
J: TRBJ2-3
V: TRBV18
CDR3: CASSPTSGGTDTQYF
DNA: TGTGCCAGCTCACCAACTAGCGGGGGCACAGATACGCAGTATTTT

D: NA
size: NA
J: TRBJ1-1
V: TRBV19
CDR3: CASSMFLNTEAFF
DNA: TGTGCCAGTAGTATGTTTTTGAACACTGAAGCTTTCTTT

D: TRBD1
size: NA
J: TRBJ1-5
V: TRBV28
CDR3: CASSPGGSNQPQHF
DNA: TGTGCCAGCAGTCCAGGGGGTTCCAATCAGCCCCAGCATTTT

D: NA
size: few
J: TRBJ1-1
V: TRBV19
CDR3: CASSISRDTFTEAFF
DNA: TGTGCCAGTAGTATCTCCCGGGATACTTTCACTGAAGCTTTCTTT

D: TRBD2
size: NA
J: TRBJ2-7
V: TRBV7-2
CDR3: CASSTAGRWAGGHSYEQYF
DNA: TGTGCCAGCAGCACCGCCGGCCGGTGGGCGGGGGGGCACTCCTACGAGCAGTACTTC

D: NA
size: NA
J: TRBJ2-2
V: TRBV5-4
CDR3: CASSGAAGETGELFF
DNA: TGTGCCAGCAGCGGGGCGGCAGGAGAGACCGGGGAGCTGTTTTTT